These T cell receptor beta chains were read from a single sample in a study of T cell changes during pregnancy in multiple sclerosis. Repertoires were generated with immunoSEQ multiplex PCR, while TCRdb's copy carries only in-frame clones and drops some. This sample has 40,000 or so clones, with under 95% found just once. The sample was CD4+ T cells from peripheral blood mononuclear cells, taken in the third trimester of pregnancy. The receptors shown here come from a female donor with multiple sclerosis, enrolled in a pregnancy study. The CDR3 runs from the conserved cysteine through the conserved F or W. The D gene is left open where the match is weak. Clone size is stated in some rows and not others, as once, few, many or a class when expanded.

clone_size	v_call	j_call	d_call	cdr3_aa	cdr3_nt
.	TRBV5-1	TRBJ1-6	TRBD1	CASSTGQGSQSSYNSPLHF	TGCGCCAGCAGCACGGGACAGGGATCCCAGAGCTCCTATAATTCACCCCTCCACTTT
.	TRBV7-2	TRBJ1-2	.	CASSQDSNYGYTF	TGTGCCAGCAGCCAGGACAGTAACTATGGCTACACCTTC
.	TRBV7-9	TRBJ2-3	.	CASSGRLGRESTDTQYF	TGTGCCAGCAGCGGTCGACTAGGACGGGAAAGCACAGATACGCAGTATTTT
.	TRBV5-8	TRBJ1-5	TRBD1	CASSLGQVSNQPQHF	TGTGCCAGCAGCCTCGGACAGGTTAGCAATCAGCCCCAGCATTTT
.	TRBV14	TRBJ1-2	.	CASSQQGNYGYTF	TGTGCCAGCAGCCAACAGGGGAACTATGGCTACACCTTC
.	TRBV9	TRBJ2-5	TRBD2	CASSLWGSGAGETQYF	TGTGCCAGCAGCCTCTGGGGGAGCGGGGCGGGGGAGACCCAGTACTTC
.	TRBV5-4	TRBJ1-2	.	CASSLVQLNYGYTF	TGTGCCAGCAGCTTGGTACAGCTTAACTATGGCTACACCTTC
.	TRBV7-9	TRBJ2-5	TRBD2	CASTTLAGGQETQYF	TGTGCCAGCACCACACTAGCGGGGGGGCAAGAGACCCAGTACTTC
once	TRBV11-2	TRBJ2-1	.	CASSLRGTGTAYNEQFF	TGTGCCAGCAGCTTAAGAGGCACCGGGACTGCCTACAATGAGCAGTTCTTC
.	TRBV4-3	TRBJ1-3	TRBD1	CASSPGQGSGNTIYF	TGCGCCAGCAGCCCGGGACAGGGATCAGGAAACACCATATATTTT
.	TRBV7-2	TRBJ2-2	TRBD2	CASSQGGVNTGELFF	TGTGCCAGCAGCCAGGGAGGGGTTAACACCGGGGAGCTGTTTTTT
.	TRBV5-5	TRBJ2-7	TRBD1	CASSQTGTGEQYF	TGTGCCAGCAGCCAAACTGGGACAGGTGAGCAGTACTTC
once	TRBV7-3	TRBJ2-1	TRBD2	CASSLTAGVNEQFF	TGTGCCAGCAGCTTAACAGCGGGAGTAAATGAGCAGTTCTTC
.	TRBV18	TRBJ2-1	TRBD2	CASSPPSSGANEQFF	TGTGCCAGCTCACCACCGTCTAGCGGAGCCAATGAGCAGTTCTTC
.	TRBV19	TRBJ1-2	.	CASSISGTSNYGYTF	TGTGCCAGTAGTATTTCTGGGACTTCTAACTATGGCTACACCTTC
.	TRBV11-2	TRBJ2-1	.	CASSLSLRSLRDEQFF	TGTGCCAGCAGCTTGAGTTTGCGGTCCCTGAGGGATGAGCAGTTCTTC
.	TRBV2	TRBJ1-6	.	CASSEAAQRGSPLHF	TGTGCCAGCAGTGAAGCGGCCCAGAGGGGGTCACCCCTCCACTTT
.	TRBV9	TRBJ2-2	.	CASSPEPLTGELFF	TGTGCCAGCAGCCCCGAGCCGCTAACCGGGGAGCTGTTTTTT
.	TRBV10-3	TRBJ2-5	.	CAISDVRGSETQYF	TGTGCCATCAGTGACGTCAGGGGTTCAGAGACCCAGTACTTC
once	TRBV18	TRBJ1-2	TRBD1	CASSPFTSTGTGESNYGYTF	TGTGCCAGCTCACCCTTCACGTCCACCGGGACAGGGGAGTCTAACTATGGCTACACCTTC
.	TRBV7-9	TRBJ1-5	TRBD1	CASSYRGGNQPQHF	TGTGCCAGCAGCTACAGGGGTGGCAATCAGCCCCAGCATTTT
.	TRBV6-6	TRBJ1-1	.	CASSYITEAFF	TGTGCCAGCAGTTATATCACTGAAGCTTTCTTT
.	TRBV27	TRBJ1-2	.	CASSSRGSNYGYTF	TGTGCCAGCAGTTCCAGGGGCTCTAACTATGGCTACACCTTC
once	TRBV7-9	TRBJ2-1	TRBD2	CASSSLAGGRRKQFF	TGTGCCAGCAGCTCTCTAGCGGGAGGCAGACGTAAGCAGTTCTTC
.	TRBV10-1	TRBJ2-1	TRBD2	CASSETAGGPIGEQFF	TGCGCCAGCAGTGAGACCGCGGGGGGGCCGATAGGTGAGCAGTTCTTC
.	TRBV19	TRBJ2-1	.	CASSNAGGGAGQGQFF	TGTGCCAGCTCAAATGCGGGCGGGGGGGCCGGACAGGGGCAGTTCTTC
.	TRBV27	TRBJ2-7	TRBD2	CASRTRLAGGPPDEQYF	TGTGCCAGCAGAACCCGACTAGCGGGAGGGCCTCCAGACGAGCAGTACTTC
.	TRBV25-1	TRBJ2-1	TRBD1	CASSVGQGAGNEQFF	TGTGCCAGCAGTGTGGGACAGGGGGCAGGGAATGAGCAGTTCTTC
.	TRBV4-2	TRBJ2-1	.	CASSQDGRLSGNYNEQFF	TGTGCCAGCAGCCAAGATGGGAGGCTTAGCGGAAACTACAATGAGCAGTTCTTC
.	TRBV30	TRBJ2-7	.	CAWSVISEYEQYF	TGTGCCTGGAGTGTAATCTCAGAATACGAGCAGTACTTC
.	TRBV19	TRBJ2-7	TRBD2	CASSLSGPSSYEQYF	TGTGCCAGTAGCCTTAGCGGGCCAAGCTCCTACGAGCAGTACTTC